This T cell receptor beta chain stems from a study of blood T cell repertoires in COVID-19. TCRdb's table, derived via immunoSEQ multiplex PCR, lists solely in-frame clones and lacks some. Here the sample spans 310,000 or so clones, roughly 90% being singletons. The CDR3 runs to 8 residues. V lost 8 bases and J lost 12, with 8 bases in between. Germline CDR1 is SSHAT and CDR2 is FNYEAQ (reference sequence). Sequencing input: PBMCs or T cells enriched from blood (not recorded which). The sequence was collected from a young woman who had recovered from COVID-19. The chain joins TRBV7-7 to TRBJ2-7; no clear D gene. This CDR3 is CASHPGYF. The CDR3 DNA is TGTGCCAGCCACCCGGGGTACTTC. Complete variable domain (other parts from reference TRBV7-7 and TRBJ2-7): GAGVSQSPRYKVTKRGQDVTLRCDPISSHATLYWYQQALGQGPEFLTYFNYEAQPDKSGLPSDRFSAERPEGSISTLTIQRTEQRDSAMYRCASHPGYFGPGTRLTVT.